Presented here are 24 T cell receptor beta chains from one specimen sequenced in a study of T cell changes during pregnancy in multiple sclerosis. The method was immunoSEQ multiplex PCR; TCRdb's version includes in-frame clones alone and lacks a portion of them. The sample has fewer than 60,000 clones, roughly 93% seen once. Material: peripheral blood, obtained in the second trimester of pregnancy. All receptors come from a female donor with multiple sclerosis, enrolled in a pregnancy study.

This CDR3 reads CASSPLAGQGDSPLHF. CDR3 coding DNA: TGCGCCAGCAGCCCGCTGGCGGGACAGGGGGATTCACCCCTCCACTTT. The gene calls are TRBV5-1 and TRBJ1-6; 11 bases are shared with TRBD1. The CDR3 totals 16 residues. CDR1 is SGHRS and CDR2 is YFSETQ in the germline V gene. The V segment lost 4 bases and the J segment 8 bases; nucleotides outside the gene matches: 8. Using reference TRBV5-1 and TRBJ1-6 for the parts outside the CDR3, the full variable domain is KAGVTQTPRYLIKTRGQQVTLSCSPISGHRSVSWYQQTPGQGLQFLFEYFSETQRNKGNFPGRFSGRQFSNSRSEMNVSTLELGDSALYLCASSPLAGQGDSPLHFGNGTRLTVT.

The rearrangement uses TRBV5-5 and TRBJ1-4; D not certain. Trimming cost V 2 bases and J 5 bases, with 10 bases left between them. The CDR3 spans 14 residues. Per the germline V gene, CDR1 is SGHKS and CDR2 is YYEKEE (reference sequence). CDR3 in DNA: TGTGCCAGCAGCTTCCGGTCCCCAAATGAAAAACTGTTTTTT. It specifies CASSFRSPNEKLFF.

This chain links TRBV19 with TRBJ1-5; 9 bases are shared with TRBD1. This CDR3 comprises 15 residues. Germline-derived CDR1 and CDR2 are LNHDA and SQIVND (reference sequence). J gave up 6 bases and V 5 bases, and 8 bases lay outside the gene matches. CDR3 nucleotide sequence: TGTGCCAGTAGTGCTGACAGGGGGGCTGGTCAGCCCCAGCATTTT. Translation: CASSADRGAGQPQHF. The whole variable domain, filled in from reference TRBV19 and TRBJ1-5, reads DGGITQSPKYLFRKEGQNVTLSCEQNLNHDAMYWYRQDPGQGLRLIYYSQIVNDFQKGDIAEGYSVSREKKESFPLTVTSAQKNPTAFYLCASSADRGAGQPQHFGDGTRLSIL.

J is TRBJ1-2 and V is TRBV2, with unresolved D. The CDR3 is made up of 13 amino acids. Germline V lookup: CDR1 SNHLY, CDR2 FYNNEI. Trimming removed 7 bases at V and 0 bases at J, with 9 bases between. The CDR3 coding sequence is TGTGCCAGCAAGGCAGAGGCTAACTATGGCTACACCTTC. As protein: CASKAEANYGYTF.

This chain links TRBV5-1 with TRBJ2-5, with TRBD1 identical over 9 bases. The germline V gene has CDR1 SGHRS and CDR2 YFSETQ. The J segment lost 1 base and the V segment lost 3 bases, leaving 4 bases of the junction unmatched. The CDR3 runs 15 residues. In DNA, the CDR3 is TGCGCCAGCAGCTCTGGACAGGGGACCCAAGAGACCCAGTACTTC. Protein sequence: CASSSGQGTQETQYF.

This clone occurred a few times. The chain employs TRBV9 and TRBJ1-4, with TRBD1 identical over 8 bases. Looked up from germline, CDR1 is SGDLS and CDR2 is YYNGEE. The CDR3 sequence is 14 residues long. Germline trimming cut 4 bases from V and 6 bases from J; bases unmatched to any gene: 5. The CDR3 sequence is CASSLTGGDEKLFF. The CDR3 DNA is TGTGCCAGCAGCCTCACAGGGGGAGATGAAAAACTGTTTTTT.

The V and J genes are TRBV28 and TRBJ1-5, with D possibly being TRBD1 (5 bases). CDR1 is MDHEN and CDR2 is SYDVKM in the germline V gene. CDR3 size: 17 residues. The V end lost 0 bases, the J end lost 0 bases, and 12 bases lay between the germline ends. This CDR3 is CASSLWQGGYSNQPQHF. In nucleotides, the CDR3 is TGTGCCAGCAGTTTATGGCAGGGAGGATATAGCAATCAGCCCCAGCATTTT.

The chain links TRBV19 to TRBJ2-5, with a possible D match to TRBD2 (6 bases). V lost 0 bases and J lost 4, with 15 bases in between. The CDR3 runs to 16 residues. Per germline, CDR1 LNHDA and CDR2 SQIVND (reference sequence). The CDR3 bases are TGTGCCAGTAGTATAGATCTGAGGCGCGGGGTAGAGACCCAGTACTTC. It codes for CASSIDLRRGVETQYF.

V usage is TRBV13 and J usage is TRBJ1-5; maybe TRBD1 (6 bases). The V end lost 3 bases, the J end lost 3 bases, and 9 bases lay between the germline ends. CDR3 length equals 14 residues. Germline assignment: CDR1 PRHDT and CDR2 FYEKMQ (reference sequence). This CDR3 is CASSFGTINQPQHF. DNA for the CDR3: TGTGCCAGCAGCTTCGGGACAATCAATCAGCCCCAGCATTTT.

The V call is TRBV2, the J call TRBJ1-1, with D hard to call. V lost 7 bases and J lost 10, with 13 bases in between. Germline V CDR1 and CDR2: SNHLY, FYNNEI. This CDR3 is 11 amino acids long. The CDR3 DNA reads as TGTGCCAGCAACTCCCCCCCGGGAGCTTTCTTT. Amino acids: CASNSPPGAFF.

The rearrangement links TRBV29-1 to TRBJ2-3; 8 positions match TRBD2. The length of the CDR3 is 15 residues. V was pared by 8 bases and J by 3 bases, with 13 bases of the junction left unmatched. Germline CDR1 SQVTM, CDR2 ANQGSEA. The CDR3 loop reads CSLSTAGGKTDTQYF. The CDR3 nucleotides are TGCAGCTTATCGACTGCGGGGGGCAAGACAGATACGCAGTATTTT.

The gene calls are TRBV10-3 and TRBJ2-5; the D is unclear. V lost 10 bases and J lost 6, with 15 bases in between. In germline, CDR1 is ENHRY, CDR2 SYGVKD. The CDR3 has 12 amino acids. The CDR3 spells CATSGPPQTQYF. CDR3 bases: TGTGCCACTTCAGGCCCCCCGCAGACCCAGTACTTC.

Here the CDR3 DNA reads TGTGCCAGCAGTTTATCCTTGACAGGGGGCGCATCTACGCAGTATTTT. It codes for CASSLSLTGGASTQYF. The gene calls are TRBV28 and TRBJ2-3, with TRBD1 identical over 10 bases. CDR3 length: 16 residues. Germline CDR1 is MDHEN and CDR2 is SYDVKM. V lost 1 base and J lost 8; bases outside the gene matches: 9. Using reference TRBV28 and TRBJ2-3 for the parts outside the CDR3, the full variable domain is DVKVTQSSRYLVKRTGEKVFLECVQDMDHENMFWYRQDPGLGLRLIYFSYDVKMKEKGDIPEGYSVSREKKERFSLILESASTNQTSMYLCASSLSLTGGASTQYFGPGTRLTVL.

This chain connects TRBV5-6 to TRBJ1-1; 9 nucleotides agree with TRBD1. The junction had 7 bases not matched to a gene; V was cut back by 0 bases and J by 1 base. From germline, CDR1 is SGHDT and CDR2 YYEEEE. This CDR3 has 17 amino acids. The CDR3 nucleotides are TGTGCCAGCAGCTTGGAGGGGGGGACAGGGTGGAACACTGAAGCTTTCTTT. It is translated as CASSLEGGTGWNTEAFF.

The gene calls are TRBV5-1 and TRBJ2-5, with 12 bases matching TRBD1. The germline V gene has CDR1 SGHRS and CDR2 YFSETQ. The CDR3 is 15 amino acids. Trimming cost V 3 bases and J 5 bases; bases outside gene matches: 5. As DNA, the CDR3 is TGCGCCAGCAGCTCCGGGACAGGGGGCAGCGAGACCCAGTACTTC. Its translation is CASSSGTGGSETQYF.

The rearrangement links TRBV15 to TRBJ2-1, with TRBD2 identical over 7 bases. Losses at the gene ends were 0 bases for V and 4 bases for J; bases not matched to a gene: 6. The CDR3 loop spans 16 amino acids. The germline gives CDR1 LNHNV, CDR2 YYDKDF (reference sequence). The CDR3 reads CATSREGGTLYNEQFF. The DNA of the CDR3 is TGTGCCACCAGCAGAGAGGGGGGGACTCTTTACAATGAGCAGTTCTTC.

The sample holds one count of this clone. The rearrangement links TRBV2 to TRBJ2-1; D perhaps matches TRBD1 (6 bases). Trimming pared 7 bases from V and 5 bases from J, leaving 12 bases between. CDR1 and CDR2 (germline): SNHLY, FYNNEI. The CDR3 spans 13 residues. The CDR3 here is CASTGQRNNEQFF. CDR3 DNA: TGTGCCAGCACTGGACAGAGAAACAATGAGCAGTTCTTC.

This rearrangement joins TRBV9 to TRBJ2-7, with a tentative D call TRBD2 (5 bases). With 0 bases removed from V and 2 bases from J, the gap between germline ends came to 12 bases. Germline V CDR1 and CDR2: SGDLS, YYNGEE. This CDR3 contains 15 residues. CDR3 sequence (DNA): TGTGCCAGCAGCGTAGATAATAGCGCCGCCTACGAGCAGTACTTC. This codes for CASSVDNSAAYEQYF.

V and J are TRBV29-1 and TRBJ1-2, with a weak D call TRBD1 (6 bases). The CDR3 covers 11 residues. Germline-derived CDR1 and CDR2 are SQVTM and ANQGSEA. V was clipped by 7 bases and J by 8 bases, with 14 bases between them. In DNA, the CDR3 is TGCAGCGCCTTTACAGGGAGCGGCTACACCTTC. Encoded protein: CSAFTGSGYTF.

V is TRBV9 and J is TRBJ2-7; D is unclear. The V and J ends lost 1 base and 2 bases respectively, with 10 bases between them. CDR1 SGDLS and CDR2 YYNGEE come from the germline V gene. This CDR3 is 14 amino acids long. In DNA form, the CDR3 reads TGTGCCAGCAGCGTAAATAGTTCTCCCTACGAGCAGTACTTC. As protein: CASSVNSSPYEQYF.

The chain couples TRBV2 to TRBJ2-1, with 7 bases aligning to TRBD1. Germline assignment: CDR1 SNHLY and CDR2 FYNNEI. With 4 bases clipped from V and 5 bases from J, the junction kept 8 bases outside the gene matches. CDR3 length equals 15 residues. CDR3 sequence reads: CASSVRRQGDNEQFF. Here the CDR3 DNA reads TGTGCCAGCAGTGTGCGCCGACAGGGCGACAATGAGCAGTTCTTC. Complete variable domain (other parts from reference TRBV2 and TRBJ2-1): EPEVTQTPSHQVTQMGQEVILRCVPISNHLYFYWYRQILGQKVEFLVSFYNNEISEKSEIFDDQFSVERPDGSNFTLKIRSTKLEDSAMYFCASSVRRQGDNEQFFGPGTRLTVL.

The chain employs TRBV6-5 and TRBJ2-1; D is ambiguous. This CDR3 is built from 13 residues. CDR1 is MNHEY and CDR2 is SVGAGI in the germline V gene. Trimming cost V 5 bases and J 4 bases, with 9 bases left between them. The chain's CDR3 is CASSVSVYNEQFF. The CDR3 region has the DNA TGTGCCAGCAGTGTTTCCGTGTACAATGAGCAGTTCTTC.

This clone counts as medium-sized. Other DNA sequences within the sample encode an identical CDR3. This sequence joins TRBV14 and TRBJ1-2; TRBD1 might be the D (5 bases). Between the trimmed V and J ends, which lost 1 base and 2 bases, there was a span of 5 bases. CDR3 size: 13 residues. Germline CDR1 is SGHDN and CDR2 is FVKESK. This CDR3 reads CASSQGQNYGYTF. The DNA for the CDR3 is TGTGCCAGCAGCCAAGGACAGAACTATGGCTACACCTTC.

This chain uses TRBV5-6 with TRBJ2-2; 10 bases are a match to TRBD2. The germline CDR1 and CDR2 sequences are SGHDT and YYEEEE. Germline trimming cut 3 bases from V and 4 bases from J; bases unmatched to any gene: 3. This CDR3 spans 15 amino acids. The CDR3 here is CASSWVAGGTGELFF. CDR3 bases: TGTGCCAGCAGCTGGGTAGCGGGGGGCACCGGGGAGCTGTTTTTT.